This T cell receptor (beta chain) was observed in a study of T-cell memory formation after mild COVID-19. Study as a whole: In these data, TCR clusters were largely donor specific. Study observations and caveats: Contracting CD4+ clones were located mainly in CM and EM, and CD8+ clones in EMRA. Clones contracting across day 15 to 85 had a balanced CD4/CD8 profile; later expanding clones leaned CD4+. Pre-infection memory harbored some responding clones, suggesting cross-reactive memory joined.

Trimming took 5 bases from V and 1 from J; bases not matched to a gene: 5. Germline CDR1 SGHVS, CDR2 FQNEAQ. The CDR3 runs 15 residues. Using its own MiXCR run on the 5' RACE reads, TCRdb lists one record per CDR3 protein. Counted here are fewer than 200,000 distinct CDR3 sequences, over 20% occurring once; the ten biggest clones make up approximately 22%. In this sample, this clonotype turned up a few times. As yet, its antigen is unknown. The sample consisted of PBMCs or a T cell subset sorted from them (not recorded which). This sequence joins TRBV7-8 and TRBJ2-3; 8 bases fit TRBD2. This TCR was recovered from an adult woman who had mild COVID-19 (a few samples of this study predate the infection). Cell type and time point are not known. The DNA of the CDR3 is TGTGCCAGCAGCGTTACTAGCGGTGGCACAGATACGCAGTATTTT. Translation gives CASSVTSGGTDTQYF.